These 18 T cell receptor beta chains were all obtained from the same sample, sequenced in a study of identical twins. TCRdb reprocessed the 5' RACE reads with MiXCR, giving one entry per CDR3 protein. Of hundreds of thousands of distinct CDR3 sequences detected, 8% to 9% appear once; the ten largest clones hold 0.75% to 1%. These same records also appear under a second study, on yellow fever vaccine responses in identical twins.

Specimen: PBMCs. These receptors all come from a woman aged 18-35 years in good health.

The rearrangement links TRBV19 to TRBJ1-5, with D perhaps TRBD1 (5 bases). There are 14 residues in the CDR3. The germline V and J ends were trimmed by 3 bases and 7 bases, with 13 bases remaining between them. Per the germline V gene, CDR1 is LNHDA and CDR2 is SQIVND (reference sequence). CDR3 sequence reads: CASSMVQDRQPQHF. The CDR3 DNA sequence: TGTGCCAGTAGTATGGTACAGGATCGCCAGCCCCAGCATTTT.

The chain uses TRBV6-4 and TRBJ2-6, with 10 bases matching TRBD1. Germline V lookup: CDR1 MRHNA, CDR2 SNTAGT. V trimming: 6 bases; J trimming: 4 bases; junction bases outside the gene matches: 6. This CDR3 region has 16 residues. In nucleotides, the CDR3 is TGTGCCAGCAGCCCAGGACAGGGGGACGGGGCCAACGTCCTGACTTTC. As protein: CASSPGQGDGANVLTF.

CDR3 sequence (DNA): TGCAGCGTTGGGGACGGGGAGACCCAGTACTTC. Encoded protein: CSVGDGETQYF. This sequence joins TRBV29-1 and TRBJ2-5, with D perhaps being TRBD1 or TRBD2 (5 bases each). V lost 4 bases and J lost 5, with 8 bases in between. Germline V lookup: CDR1 SQVTM, CDR2 ANQGSEA. The CDR3 length is 11 residues.

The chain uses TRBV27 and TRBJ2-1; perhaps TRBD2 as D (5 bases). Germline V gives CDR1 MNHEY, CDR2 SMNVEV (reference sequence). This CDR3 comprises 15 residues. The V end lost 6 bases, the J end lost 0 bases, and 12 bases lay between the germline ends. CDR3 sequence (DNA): TGTGCCAGCAGATCGGACTGGTCCTCCTACAATGAGCAGTTCTTC. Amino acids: CASRSDWSSYNEQFF.

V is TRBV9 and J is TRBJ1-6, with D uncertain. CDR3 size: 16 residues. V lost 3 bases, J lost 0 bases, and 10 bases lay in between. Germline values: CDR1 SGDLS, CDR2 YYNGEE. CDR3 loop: CASSGSLSSYNSPLHF. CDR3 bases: TGTGCCAGCAGCGGGAGTTTGAGCTCCTATAATTCACCCCTCCACTTT.

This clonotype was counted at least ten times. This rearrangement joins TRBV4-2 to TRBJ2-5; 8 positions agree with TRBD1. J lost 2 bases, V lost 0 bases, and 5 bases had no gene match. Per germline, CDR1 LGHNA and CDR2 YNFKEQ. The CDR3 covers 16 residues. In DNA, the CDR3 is TGTGCCAGCAGCCAAGAAGGGACAGGCTCACAAGAGACCCAGTACTTC. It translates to CASSQEGTGSQETQYF.

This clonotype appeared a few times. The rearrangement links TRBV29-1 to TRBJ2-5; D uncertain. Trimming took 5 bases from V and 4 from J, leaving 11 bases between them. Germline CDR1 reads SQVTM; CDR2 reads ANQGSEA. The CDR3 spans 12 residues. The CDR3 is CSVLASVETQYF. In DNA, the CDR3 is TGCAGCGTTCTGGCCTCAGTAGAGACCCAGTACTTC. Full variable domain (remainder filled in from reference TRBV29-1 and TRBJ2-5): SAVISQKPSRDICQRGTSLTIQCQVDSQVTMMFWYRQQPGQSLTLIATANQGSEATYESGFVIDKFPISRPNLTFSTLTVSNMSPEDSSIYLCSVLASVETQYFGPGTRLLVL.

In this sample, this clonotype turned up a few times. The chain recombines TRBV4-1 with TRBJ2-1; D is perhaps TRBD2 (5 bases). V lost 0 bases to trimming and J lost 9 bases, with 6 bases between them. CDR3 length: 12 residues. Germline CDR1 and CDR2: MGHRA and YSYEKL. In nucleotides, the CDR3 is TGCGCCAGCAGCCAAGATGGAGGTGAGCAGTTCTTC. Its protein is CASSQDGGEQFF.

The CDR3 region is CASRLPGGPETQYF. The CDR3 bases are TGTGCCAGCAGACTCCCCGGGGGGCCGGAGACCCAGTACTTC. The chain couples TRBV7-6 to TRBJ2-5; TRBD2 is a possible D gene (7 bases). Per the germline V gene, CDR1 is SGHVS and CDR2 is FNYEAQ. The CDR3 contains 14 residues. Between the trimmed V and J ends, which lost 6 bases and 5 bases, there was a span of 16 bases.

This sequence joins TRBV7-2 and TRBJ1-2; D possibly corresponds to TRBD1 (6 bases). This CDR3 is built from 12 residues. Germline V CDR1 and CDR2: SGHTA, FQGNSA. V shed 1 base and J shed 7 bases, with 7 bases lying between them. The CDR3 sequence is CASSLVGAGYTF. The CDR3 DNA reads TGTGCCAGCAGCTTAGTGGGGGCTGGCTACACCTTC. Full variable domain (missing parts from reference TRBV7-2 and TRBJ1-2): GAGVSQSPSNKVTEKGKDVELRCDPISGHTALYWYRQSLGQGLEFLIYFQGNSAPDKSGLPSDRFSAERTGGSVSTLTIQRTQQEDSAVYLCASSLVGAGYTFGSGTRLTVV.

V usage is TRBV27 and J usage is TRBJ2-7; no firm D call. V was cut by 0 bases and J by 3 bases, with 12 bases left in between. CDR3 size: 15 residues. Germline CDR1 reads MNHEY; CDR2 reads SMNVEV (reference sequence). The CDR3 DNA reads TGTGCCAGCAGTTTATCGGTCTCTAAAGTCTACGAGCAGTACTTC. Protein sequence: CASSLSVSKVYEQYF.

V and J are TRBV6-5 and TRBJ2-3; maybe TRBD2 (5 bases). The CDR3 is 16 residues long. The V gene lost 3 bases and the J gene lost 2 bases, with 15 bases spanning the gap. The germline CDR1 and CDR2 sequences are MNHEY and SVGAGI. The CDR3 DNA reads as TGTGCCAGCAGTTATAGGCTAGCTCCACCCACAGATACGCAGTATTTT. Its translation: CASSYRLAPPTDTQYF.

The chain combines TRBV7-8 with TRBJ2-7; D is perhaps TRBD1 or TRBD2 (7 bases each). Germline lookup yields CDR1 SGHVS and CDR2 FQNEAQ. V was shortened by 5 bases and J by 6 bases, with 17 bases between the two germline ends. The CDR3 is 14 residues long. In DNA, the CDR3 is TGTGCCAGCAGCCCCCAGGGGGGGGAAGGCGAGCAGTACTTC. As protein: CASSPQGGEGEQYF.

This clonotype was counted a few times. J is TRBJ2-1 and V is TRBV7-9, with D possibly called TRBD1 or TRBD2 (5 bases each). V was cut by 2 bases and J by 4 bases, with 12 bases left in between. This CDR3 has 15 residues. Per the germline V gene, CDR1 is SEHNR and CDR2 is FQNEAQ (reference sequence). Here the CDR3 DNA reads TGTGCCAGCAGCTTACCGGGGACGGAGTACAATGAGCAGTTCTTC. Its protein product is CASSLPGTEYNEQFF.

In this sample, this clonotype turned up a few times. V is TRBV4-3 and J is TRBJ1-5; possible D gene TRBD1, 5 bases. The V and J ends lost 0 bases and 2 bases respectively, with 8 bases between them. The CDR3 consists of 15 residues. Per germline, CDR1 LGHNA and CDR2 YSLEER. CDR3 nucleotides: TGCGCCAGCAGCCAAGAGGTCAGGGGCAATCAGCCCCAGCATTTT. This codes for CASSQEVRGNQPQHF.

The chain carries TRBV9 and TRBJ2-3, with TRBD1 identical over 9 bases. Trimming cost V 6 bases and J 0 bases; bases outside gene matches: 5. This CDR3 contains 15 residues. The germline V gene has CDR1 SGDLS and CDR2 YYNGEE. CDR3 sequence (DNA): TGTGCCAGCACCCGGACAGGGGTCAGCACAGATACGCAGTATTTT. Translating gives CASTRTGVSTDTQYF.

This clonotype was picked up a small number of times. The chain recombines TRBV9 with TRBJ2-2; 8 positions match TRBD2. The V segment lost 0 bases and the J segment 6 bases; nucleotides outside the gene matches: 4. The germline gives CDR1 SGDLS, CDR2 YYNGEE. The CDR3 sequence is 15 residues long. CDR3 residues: CASSVAGGPSGELFF. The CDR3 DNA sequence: TGTGCCAGCAGCGTAGCGGGGGGGCCGTCCGGGGAGCTGTTTTTT.

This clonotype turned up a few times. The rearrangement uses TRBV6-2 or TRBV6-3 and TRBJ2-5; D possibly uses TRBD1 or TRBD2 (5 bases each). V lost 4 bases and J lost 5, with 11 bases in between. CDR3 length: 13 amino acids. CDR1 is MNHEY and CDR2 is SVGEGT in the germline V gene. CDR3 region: CASSWDRGETQYF. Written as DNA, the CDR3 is TGTGCCAGCAGTTGGGACCGCGGCGAGACCCAGTACTTC.